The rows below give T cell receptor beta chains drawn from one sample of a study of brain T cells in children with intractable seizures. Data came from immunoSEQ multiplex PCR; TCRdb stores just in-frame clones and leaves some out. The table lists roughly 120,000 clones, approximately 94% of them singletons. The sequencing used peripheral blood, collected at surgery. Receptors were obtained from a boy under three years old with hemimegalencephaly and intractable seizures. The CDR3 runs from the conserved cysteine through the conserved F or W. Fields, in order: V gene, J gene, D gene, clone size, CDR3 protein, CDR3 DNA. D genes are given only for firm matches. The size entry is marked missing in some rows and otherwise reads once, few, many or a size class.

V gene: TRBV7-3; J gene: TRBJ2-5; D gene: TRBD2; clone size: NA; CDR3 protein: CASSLRGTSGEGYLETQYF; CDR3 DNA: TGTGCCAGCAGCTTGAGGGGGACTAGCGGAGAAGGGTATTTAGAGACCCAGTACTTC
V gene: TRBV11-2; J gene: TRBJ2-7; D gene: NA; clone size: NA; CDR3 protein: CASSLGQFRRNEQYF; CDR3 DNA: TGTGCCAGCAGCTTAGGCCAGTTCCGTCGGAACGAGCAGTACTTC
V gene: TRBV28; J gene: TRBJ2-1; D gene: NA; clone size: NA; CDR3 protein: CASSLGGGAYNEQFF; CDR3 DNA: TGTGCCAGCAGTTTAGGAGGGGGCGCCTACAATGAGCAGTTCTTC
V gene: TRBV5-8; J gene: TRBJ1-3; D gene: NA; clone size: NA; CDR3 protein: CASSFRTPGSGNTIYF; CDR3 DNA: TGTGCCAGCAGCTTTCGGACTCCCGGCTCTGGAAACACCATATATTTT
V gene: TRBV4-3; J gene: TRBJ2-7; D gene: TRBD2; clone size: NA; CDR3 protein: CASSQWLAGGRYEQYF; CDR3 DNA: TGCGCCAGCAGCCAATGGCTAGCGGGAGGGCGCTACGAGCAGTACTTC
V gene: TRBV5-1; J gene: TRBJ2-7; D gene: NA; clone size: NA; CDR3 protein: CASSLDSGQKSYEQYF; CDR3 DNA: TGCGCCAGCAGCTTAGACTCCGGACAAAAGTCCTACGAGCAGTACTTC
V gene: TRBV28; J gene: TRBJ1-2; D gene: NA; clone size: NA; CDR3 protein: CASSLTGGAAGGYTF; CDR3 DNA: TGTGCCAGCAGTCTGACCGGGGGCGCCGCTGGTGGCTACACCTTC
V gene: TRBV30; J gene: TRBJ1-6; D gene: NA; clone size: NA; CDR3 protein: CAWGRQGNSPLHF; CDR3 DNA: TGTGCCTGGGGGAGGCAGGGGAATTCACCCCTCCACTTT
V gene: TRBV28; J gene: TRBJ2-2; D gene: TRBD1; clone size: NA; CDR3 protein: CASSGTGTGELFF; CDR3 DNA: TGTGCCAGCAGTGGGACAGGGACCGGGGAGCTGTTTTTT
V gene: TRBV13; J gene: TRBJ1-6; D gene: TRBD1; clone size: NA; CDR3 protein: CASSRGGGLNSPLHF; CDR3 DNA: TGTGCCAGCAGCAGGGGAGGGGGCCTAAATTCACCCCTCCACTTT
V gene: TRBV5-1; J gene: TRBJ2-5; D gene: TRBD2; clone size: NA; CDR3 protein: CASSSNLAGGETQYF; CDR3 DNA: TGCGCCAGCAGCTCGAACTTAGCGGGAGGAGAGACCCAGTACTTC
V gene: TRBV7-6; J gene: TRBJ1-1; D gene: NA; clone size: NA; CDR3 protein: CASSSGHGNTEAFF; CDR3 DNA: TGTGCCAGCAGCTCGGGGCACGGGAACACTGAAGCTTTCTTT
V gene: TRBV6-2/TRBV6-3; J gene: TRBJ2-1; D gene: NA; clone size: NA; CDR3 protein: CASSYSGPYNEQFF; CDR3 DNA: TGTGCCAGCAGTTACTCTGGTCCCTACAATGAGCAGTTCTTC
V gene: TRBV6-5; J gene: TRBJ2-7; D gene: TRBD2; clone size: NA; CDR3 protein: CASSPRLAGEQYF; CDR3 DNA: TGTGCCAGCAGTCCGAGGCTAGCGGGCGAGCAGTACTTC
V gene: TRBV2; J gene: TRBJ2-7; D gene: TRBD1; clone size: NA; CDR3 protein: CASSDGDRGISRYEQYF; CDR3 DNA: TGTGCCAGCAGTGATGGGGACAGGGGCATTTCCCGCTACGAGCAGTACTTC
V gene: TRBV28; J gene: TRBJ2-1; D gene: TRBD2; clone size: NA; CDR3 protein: CASSLPSGNNNEQFF; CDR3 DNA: TGTGCCAGCAGTTTACCCAGCGGGAATAACAATGAGCAGTTCTTC
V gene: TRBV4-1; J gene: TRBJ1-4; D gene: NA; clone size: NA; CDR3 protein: CASSHLGDEKLFF; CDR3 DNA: TGCGCCAGCAGCCACCTGGGGGATGAAAAACTGTTTTTT
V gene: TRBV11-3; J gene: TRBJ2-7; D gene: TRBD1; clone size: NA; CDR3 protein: CASSPNRGLVDEQYF; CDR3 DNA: TGTGCCAGCAGCCCAAACAGGGGGCTGGTAGACGAGCAGTACTTC
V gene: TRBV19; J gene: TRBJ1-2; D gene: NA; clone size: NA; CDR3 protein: CASSHRVGGYTF; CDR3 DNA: TGTGCCAGTAGTCACAGGGTCGGTGGCTACACCTTC
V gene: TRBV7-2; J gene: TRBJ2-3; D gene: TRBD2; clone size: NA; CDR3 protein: CASSRGGRARDTQYF; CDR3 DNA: TGTGCCAGCAGCAGGGGCGGGAGGGCCAGAGATACGCAGTATTTT
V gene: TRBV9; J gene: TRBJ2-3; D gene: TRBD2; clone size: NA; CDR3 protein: CASSVAQSGRGLDTQYF; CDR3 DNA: TGTGCCAGCAGCGTAGCCCAAAGCGGGAGAGGATTAGATACGCAGTATTTT
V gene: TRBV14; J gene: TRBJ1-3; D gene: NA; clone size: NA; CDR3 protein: CASSPLGGNTIYF; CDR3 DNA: TGTGCCAGCAGTCCCTTAGGGGGAAACACCATATATTTT
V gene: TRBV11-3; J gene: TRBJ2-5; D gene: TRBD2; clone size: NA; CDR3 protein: CASSLMSVTGLADLKETQYF; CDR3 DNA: TGTGCCAGCAGCTTAATGTCAGTTACGGGTCTAGCGGACCTAAAAGAGACCCAGTACTTC
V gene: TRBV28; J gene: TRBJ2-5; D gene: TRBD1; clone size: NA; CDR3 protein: CASSFRYLRQGRRRETQYF; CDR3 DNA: TGTGCCAGCAGTTTTCGCTATCTACGACAGGGGAGACGTCGAGAGACCCAGTACTTC
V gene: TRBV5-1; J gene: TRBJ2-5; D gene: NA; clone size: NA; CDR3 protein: CASSLEAGRNRETQYF; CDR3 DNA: TGCGCCAGCAGCTTGGAGGCAGGACGGAATCGGGAGACCCAGTACTTC
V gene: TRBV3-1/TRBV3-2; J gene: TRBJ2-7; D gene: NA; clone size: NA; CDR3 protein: CASRHEQYF; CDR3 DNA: TGTGCCAGCCGTCACGAGCAGTACTTC
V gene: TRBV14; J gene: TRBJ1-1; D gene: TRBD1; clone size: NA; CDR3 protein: CASSPRGLGVTEAFF; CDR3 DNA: TGTGCCAGCAGCCCCAGGGGGCTCGGGGTAACTGAAGCTTTCTTT
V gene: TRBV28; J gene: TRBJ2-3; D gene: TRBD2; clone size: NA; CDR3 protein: CASSRSGSNTDTQYF; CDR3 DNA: TGTGCCAGCAGCCGCAGCGGGAGCAACACAGATACGCAGTATTTT
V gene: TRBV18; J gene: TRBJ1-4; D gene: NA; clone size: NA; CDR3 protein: CASSLQGGDEKLFF; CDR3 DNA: TGTGCCAGCTCACTACAGGGAGGCGATGAAAAACTGTTTTTT
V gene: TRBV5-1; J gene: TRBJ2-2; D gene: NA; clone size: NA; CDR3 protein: CASSRDNTGELFF; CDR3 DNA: TGCGCCAGCAGCCGCGATAACACCGGGGAGCTGTTTTTT
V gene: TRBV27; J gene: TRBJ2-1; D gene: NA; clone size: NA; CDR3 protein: CASSSKRDEQFF; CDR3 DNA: TGTGCCAGCAGTTCTAAGAGGGATGAGCAGTTCTTC
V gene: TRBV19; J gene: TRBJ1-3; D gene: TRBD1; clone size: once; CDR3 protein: CASRAQGAVGNTIYF; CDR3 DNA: TGTGCCAGTAGGGCTCAGGGGGCGGTTGGAAACACCATATATTTT
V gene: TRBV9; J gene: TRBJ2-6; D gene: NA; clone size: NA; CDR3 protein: CASSALSTRLQPRSGANVLTF; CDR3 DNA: TGTGCCAGCAGCGCTCTATCGACTCGACTACAGCCCCGCTCTGGGGCCAACGTCCTGACTTTC
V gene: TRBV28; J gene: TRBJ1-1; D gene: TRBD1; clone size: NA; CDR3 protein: CASSSGQGNTEAFF; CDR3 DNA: TGTGCCAGCAGTTCAGGACAGGGGAACACTGAAGCTTTCTTT
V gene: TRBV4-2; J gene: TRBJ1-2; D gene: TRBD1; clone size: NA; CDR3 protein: CASSQTGVNGYTF; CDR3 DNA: TGTGCCAGCAGCCAGACAGGGGTGAACGGCTACACCTTC
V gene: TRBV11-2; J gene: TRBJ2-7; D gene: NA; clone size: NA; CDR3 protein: CASSLDSGAYHEQYF; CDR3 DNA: TGTGCCAGCAGCTTAGATTCCGGGGCCTACCACGAGCAGTACTTC
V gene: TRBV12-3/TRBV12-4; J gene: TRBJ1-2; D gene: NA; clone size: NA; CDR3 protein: CASSLSPYGYTF; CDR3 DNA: TGTGCCAGCAGTTTAAGCCCCTATGGCTACACCTTC
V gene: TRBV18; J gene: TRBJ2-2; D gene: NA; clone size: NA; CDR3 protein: CASSPLVGRSGELFF; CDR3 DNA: TGTGCCAGCTCACCTCTGGTGGGCCGGAGCGGGGAGCTGTTTTTT
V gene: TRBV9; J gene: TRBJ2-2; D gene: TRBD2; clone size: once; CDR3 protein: CASSEAGTSSHPSTGELFF; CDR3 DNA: TGTGCCAGCAGCGAGGCCGGGACTAGCTCCCATCCCAGCACCGGGGAGCTGTTTTTT
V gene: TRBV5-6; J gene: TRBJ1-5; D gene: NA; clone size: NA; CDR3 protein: CASSWDGNQPQHF; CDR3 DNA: TGTGCCAGCAGCTGGGACGGGAATCAGCCCCAGCATTTT
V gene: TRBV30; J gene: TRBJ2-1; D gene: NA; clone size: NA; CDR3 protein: CAWSGGDVGGRQFF; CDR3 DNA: TGTGCCTGGAGTGGGGGCGATGTTGGGGGGAGGCAGTTCTTC
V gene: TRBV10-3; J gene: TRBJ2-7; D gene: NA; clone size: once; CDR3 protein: CAISRGPGVIFDEQYF; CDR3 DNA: TGTGCCATCAGTAGAGGCCCAGGGGTTATATTCGACGAGCAGTACTTC
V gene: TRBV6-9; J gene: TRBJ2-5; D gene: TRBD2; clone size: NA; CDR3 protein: CASSYTLAGGPGETQYF; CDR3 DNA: TGTGCCAGCAGTTATACGCTGGCGGGAGGGCCGGGAGAGACCCAGTACTTC
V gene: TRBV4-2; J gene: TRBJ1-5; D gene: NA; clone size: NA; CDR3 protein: CASSQARGGQPQHF; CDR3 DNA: TGTGCCAGCAGCCAGGCGCGTGGGGGTCAGCCCCAGCATTTT
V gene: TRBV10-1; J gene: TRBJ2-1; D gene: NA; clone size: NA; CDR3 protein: CASGADDNEQFF; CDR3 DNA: TGCGCCAGCGGGGCCGACGACAATGAGCAGTTCTTC
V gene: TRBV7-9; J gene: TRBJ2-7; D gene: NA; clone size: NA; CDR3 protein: CASSLTYEQYF; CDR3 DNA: TGTGCCAGCAGCTTGACCTACGAGCAGTACTTC
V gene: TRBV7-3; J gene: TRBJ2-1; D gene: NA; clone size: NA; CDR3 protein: CASSLSWTRQYNEQFF; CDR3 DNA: TGTGCCAGCAGCTTATCTTGGACACGGCAATACAATGAGCAGTTCTTC
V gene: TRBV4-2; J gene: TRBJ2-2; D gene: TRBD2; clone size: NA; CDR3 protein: CASSQDSSGRVTGELFF; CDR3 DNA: TGTGCCAGCAGCCAAGATTCTAGCGGGAGGGTAACGGGGGAGCTGTTTTTT
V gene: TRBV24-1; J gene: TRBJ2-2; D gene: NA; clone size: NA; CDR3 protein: CATSVTGRSGELFF; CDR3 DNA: TGTGCCACCAGTGTAACAGGGCGGTCCGGGGAGCTGTTTTTT
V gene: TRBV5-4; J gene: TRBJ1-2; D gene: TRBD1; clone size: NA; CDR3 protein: CASSRTGDGYTF; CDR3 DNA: TGTGCCAGCAGCCGCACAGGGGATGGCTACACCTTC
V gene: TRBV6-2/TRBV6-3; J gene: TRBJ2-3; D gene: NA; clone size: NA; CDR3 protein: CASSYRDFTDTQYF; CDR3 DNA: TGTGCCAGCAGTTACCGTGATTTCACAGATACGCAGTATTTT
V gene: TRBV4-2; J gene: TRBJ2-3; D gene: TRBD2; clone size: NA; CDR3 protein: CASSPFLASGRPSTDTQYF; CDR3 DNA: TGTGCCAGCAGCCCTTTTCTAGCTAGCGGGCGCCCTAGCACAGATACGCAGTATTTT
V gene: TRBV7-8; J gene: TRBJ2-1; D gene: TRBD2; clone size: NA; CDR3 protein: CASSSIPGLAGVGNEQFF; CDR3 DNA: TGTGCCAGCAGTTCTATCCCGGGACTAGCGGGAGTCGGCAATGAGCAGTTCTTC
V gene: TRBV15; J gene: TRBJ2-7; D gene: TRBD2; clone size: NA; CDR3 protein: CATSTGTRDEQYF; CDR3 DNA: TGTGCCACCAGCACCGGGACTAGAGACGAGCAGTACTTC
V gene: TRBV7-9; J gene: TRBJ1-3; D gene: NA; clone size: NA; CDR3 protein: CASSSAGVSGNTIYF; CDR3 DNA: TGTGCCAGCAGCTCAGCGGGAGTCTCTGGAAACACCATATATTTT
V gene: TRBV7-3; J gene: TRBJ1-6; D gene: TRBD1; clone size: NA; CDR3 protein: CASSATGIGSPLHF; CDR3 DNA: TGTGCCAGCAGCGCGACAGGGATTGGTTCACCCCTCCACTTT
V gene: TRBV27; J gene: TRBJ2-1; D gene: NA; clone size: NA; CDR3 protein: CASSWNGYNEQFF; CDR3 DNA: TGTGCCAGCAGTTGGAACGGCTACAATGAGCAGTTCTTC